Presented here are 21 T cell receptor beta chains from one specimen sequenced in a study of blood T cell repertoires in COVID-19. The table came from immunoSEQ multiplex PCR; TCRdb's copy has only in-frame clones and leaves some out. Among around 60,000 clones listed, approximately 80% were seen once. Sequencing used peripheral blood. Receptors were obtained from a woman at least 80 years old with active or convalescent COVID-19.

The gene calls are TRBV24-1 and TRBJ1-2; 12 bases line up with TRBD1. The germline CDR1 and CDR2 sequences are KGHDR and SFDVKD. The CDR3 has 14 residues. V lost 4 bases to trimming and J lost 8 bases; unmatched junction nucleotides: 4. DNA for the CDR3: TGTGCCACCAGTGAGGGGACAGGGGGCGTCGGCTACACCTTC. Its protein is CATSEGTGGVGYTF.

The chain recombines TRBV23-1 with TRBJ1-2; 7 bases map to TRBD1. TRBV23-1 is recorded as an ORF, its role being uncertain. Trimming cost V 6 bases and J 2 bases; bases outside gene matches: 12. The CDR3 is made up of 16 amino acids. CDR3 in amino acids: CASRKQQGINNYGYTF. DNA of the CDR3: TGCGCCAGCAGGAAACAACAGGGGATCAACAACTATGGCTACACCTTC.

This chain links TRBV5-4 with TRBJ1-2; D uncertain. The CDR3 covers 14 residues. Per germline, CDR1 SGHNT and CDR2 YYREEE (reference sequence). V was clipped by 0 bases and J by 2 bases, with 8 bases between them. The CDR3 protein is CASSLATGNYGYTF. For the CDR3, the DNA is TGTGCCAGCAGCTTGGCTACGGGAAACTATGGCTACACCTTC.

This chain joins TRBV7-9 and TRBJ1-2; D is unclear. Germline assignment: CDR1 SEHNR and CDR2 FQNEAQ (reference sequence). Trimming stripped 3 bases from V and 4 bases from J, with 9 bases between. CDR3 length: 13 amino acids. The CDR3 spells CASSFPGTYGYTF. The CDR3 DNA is TGTGCCAGCAGCTTTCCGGGTACCTATGGCTACACCTTC.

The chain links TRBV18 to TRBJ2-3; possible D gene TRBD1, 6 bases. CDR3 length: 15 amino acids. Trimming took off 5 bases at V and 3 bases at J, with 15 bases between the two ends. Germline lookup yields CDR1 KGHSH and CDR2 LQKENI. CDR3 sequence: CASSATGIKTDTQYF. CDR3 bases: TGTGCCAGCTCAGCAACAGGGATTAAGACAGATACGCAGTATTTT.

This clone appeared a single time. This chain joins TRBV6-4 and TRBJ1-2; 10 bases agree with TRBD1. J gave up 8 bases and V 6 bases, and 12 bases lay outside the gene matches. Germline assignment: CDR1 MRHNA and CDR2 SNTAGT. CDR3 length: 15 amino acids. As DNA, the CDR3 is TGTGCCAGCAGGAGGGACAGGGGAAGTGTGGAGGGCTACACCTTC. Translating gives CASRRDRGSVEGYTF.

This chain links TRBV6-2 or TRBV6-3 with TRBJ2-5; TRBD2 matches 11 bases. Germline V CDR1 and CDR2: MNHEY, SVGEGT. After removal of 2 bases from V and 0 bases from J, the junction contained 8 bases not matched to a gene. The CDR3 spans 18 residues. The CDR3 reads CASSYPLAGGRYQETQYF. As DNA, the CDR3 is TGTGCCAGCAGTTACCCCCTAGCGGGGGGAAGGTACCAAGAGACCCAGTACTTC.

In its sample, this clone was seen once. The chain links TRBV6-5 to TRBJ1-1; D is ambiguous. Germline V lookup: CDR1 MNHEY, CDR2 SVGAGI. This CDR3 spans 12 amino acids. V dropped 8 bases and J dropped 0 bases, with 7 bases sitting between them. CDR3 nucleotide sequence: TGTGCCAGCGAGGCACTGAACACTGAAGCTTTCTTT. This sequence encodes CASEALNTEAFF.

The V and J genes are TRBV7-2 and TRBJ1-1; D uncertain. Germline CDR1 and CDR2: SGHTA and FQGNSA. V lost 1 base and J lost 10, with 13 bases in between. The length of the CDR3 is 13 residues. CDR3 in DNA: TGTGCCAGCAGCTTAGGGCCGCGAGAGGTAGCTTTCTTT. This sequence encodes CASSLGPREVAFF.

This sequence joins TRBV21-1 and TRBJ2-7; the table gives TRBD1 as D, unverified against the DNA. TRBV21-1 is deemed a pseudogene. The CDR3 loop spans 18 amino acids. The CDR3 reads CASSKYGEGDKKDYEQYF. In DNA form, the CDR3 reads TGTGCCAGCAGCAAATATGGGGAAGGGGACAAAAAAGACTACGAGCAGTACTTC.

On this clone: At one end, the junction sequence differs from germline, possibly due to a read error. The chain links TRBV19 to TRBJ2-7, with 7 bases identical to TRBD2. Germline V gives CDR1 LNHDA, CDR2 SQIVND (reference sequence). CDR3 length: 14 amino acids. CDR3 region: CASSPGRVTYEQYF. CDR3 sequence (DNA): TGTGCCAGTAGTCCAGGGAGGGTGACCTATGAGCAGTACTTC.

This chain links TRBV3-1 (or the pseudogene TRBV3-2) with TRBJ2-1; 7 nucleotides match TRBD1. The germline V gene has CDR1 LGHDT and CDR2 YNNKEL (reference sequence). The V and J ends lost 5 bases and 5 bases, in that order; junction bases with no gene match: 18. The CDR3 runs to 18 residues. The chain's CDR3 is CASSSRDSPQFDHNEQFF. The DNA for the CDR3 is TGTGCCAGCAGCTCTCGGGACAGTCCCCAATTTGACCACAATGAGCAGTTCTTC.

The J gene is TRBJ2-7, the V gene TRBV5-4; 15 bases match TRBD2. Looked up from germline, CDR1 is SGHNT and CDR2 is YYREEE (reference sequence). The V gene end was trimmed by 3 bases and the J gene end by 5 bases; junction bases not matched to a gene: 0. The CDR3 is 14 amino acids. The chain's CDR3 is CASSWTSGGDEQYF. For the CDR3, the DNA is TGTGCCAGCAGCTGGACTAGCGGGGGGGACGAGCAGTACTTC.

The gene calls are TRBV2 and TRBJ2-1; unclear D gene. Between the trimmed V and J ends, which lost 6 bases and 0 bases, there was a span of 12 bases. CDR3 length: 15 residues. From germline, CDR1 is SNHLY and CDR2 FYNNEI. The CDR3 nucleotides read TGTGCCAGCAGCCGAGACTCGGGCTCCTACAATGAGCAGTTCTTC. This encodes CASSRDSGSYNEQFF.

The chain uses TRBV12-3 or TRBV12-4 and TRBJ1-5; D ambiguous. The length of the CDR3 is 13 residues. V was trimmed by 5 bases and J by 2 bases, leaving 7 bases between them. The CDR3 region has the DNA TGTGCCAGCAGTCTAAGAGGCAATCAGCCCCAGCATTTT. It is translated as CASSLRGNQPQHF.

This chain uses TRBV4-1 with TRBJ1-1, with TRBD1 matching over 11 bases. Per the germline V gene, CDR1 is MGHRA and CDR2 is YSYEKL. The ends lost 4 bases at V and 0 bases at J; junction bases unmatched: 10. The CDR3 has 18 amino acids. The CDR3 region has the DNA TGCGCCAGCAGCCCGACGATGGACAGGGGGCGCGTGAACACTGAAGCTTTCTTT. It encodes CASSPTMDRGRVNTEAFF.

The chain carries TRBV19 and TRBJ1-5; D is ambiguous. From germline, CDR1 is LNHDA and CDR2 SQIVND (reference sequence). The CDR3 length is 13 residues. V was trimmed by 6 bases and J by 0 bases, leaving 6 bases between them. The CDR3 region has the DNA TGTGCCAGTAGCCGGGGTAGCAATCAGCCCCAGCATTTT. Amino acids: CASSRGSNQPQHF.

This CDR3 reads CASSLTSGGSYEQYF. The CDR3 DNA reads TGTGCCAGCAGCTTGACTAGCGGGGGCTCCTACGAGCAGTACTTC. The V and J genes are TRBV7-9 and TRBJ2-7, with TRBD2 matching 12 bases. CDR1 SEHNR and CDR2 FQNEAQ come from the germline V gene (reference sequence). V gave up 3 bases and J gave up 0 bases; unmatched junction bases: 0. The CDR3 runs to 15 residues.

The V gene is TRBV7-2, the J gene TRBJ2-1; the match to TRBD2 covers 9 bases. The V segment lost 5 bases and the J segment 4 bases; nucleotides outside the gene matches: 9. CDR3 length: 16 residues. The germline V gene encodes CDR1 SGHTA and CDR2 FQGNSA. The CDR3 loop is CASSRRAGGHYNEQFF. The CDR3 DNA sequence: TGTGCCAGCAGCAGAAGAGCGGGGGGACATTACAATGAGCAGTTCTTC.

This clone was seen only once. The CDR3 sequence: CASSYITGGSNQPQHF. The CDR3 nucleotides read TGTGCCAGCAGTTACATAACAGGGGGTAGCAATCAGCCCCAGCATTTT. The chain uses TRBV6-2 or TRBV6-3 and TRBJ1-5; 8 nucleotides line up with TRBD1. Germline CDR1 and CDR2: MNHEY and SVGEGT. The CDR3 is made up of 16 amino acids. J lost 0 bases, V lost 2 bases, and 3 bases had no gene match.

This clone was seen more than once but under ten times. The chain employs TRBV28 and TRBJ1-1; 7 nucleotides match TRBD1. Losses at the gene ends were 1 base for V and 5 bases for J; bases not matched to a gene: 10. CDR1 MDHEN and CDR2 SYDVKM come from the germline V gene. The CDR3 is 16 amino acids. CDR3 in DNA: TGTGCCAGCAGTTTATCAGGGGGACCCTTAGGGACTGAAGCTTTCTTT. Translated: CASSLSGGPLGTEAFF. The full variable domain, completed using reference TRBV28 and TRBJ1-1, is DVKVTQSSRYLVKRTGEKVFLECVQDMDHENMFWYRQDPGLGLRLIYFSYDVKMKEKGDIPEGYSVSREKKERFSLILESASTNQTSMYLCASSLSGGPLGTEAFFGQGTRLTVV.